One sample yielded the 12 T cell receptor beta chains listed below, sequenced in a study of CD8 T cells in Susac syndrome (dated by TCRdb to about 2019). Libraries were constructed by the immunoSEQ multiplex PCR assay. RNA was extracted with the RNeasy kit and roughly 0.5 to 1 ug was reverse transcribed using random hexamers. The public reads were reanalyzed by TCRdb: fastp trimming at Q25, MiXCR alignment, in-frame beta chains only. Identical CDR3 proteins give one entry, which carries the most common genes and DNA. Counted in this sample were 150,000 to 200,000 distinct CDR3 sequences; 90% to 95% of them appeared once. The biggest ten clones account for 0.087% of the sample. Sequenced sample: CD4+ T cells from PBMCs. These receptors all come from a human donor with Susac syndrome.

The chain uses TRBV14 and TRBJ2-4, with a tentative D call TRBD2 (7 bases). CDR3 size: 17 residues. Germline loops: CDR1 SGHDN, CDR2 FVKESK. Between the trimmed V and J ends, which lost 4 bases and 9 bases, there was a span of 25 bases. CDR3: CASSPSRSRGGPIIQYF. CDR3 DNA sequence: TGTGCCAGCAGCCCATCCAGGAGTAGGGGGGGTCCAATCATTCAGTACTTC.

This chain links TRBV20-1 with TRBJ2-1; possible D gene TRBD2, 5 bases. Trimming left V 4 bases short and J 9 bases short, with 16 bases between. The CDR3 has 13 amino acids. Germline loops: CDR1 DFQATT, CDR2 SNEGSKA (reference sequence). The CDR3 spells CSANSGRRGEQFF. The CDR3 DNA is TGCAGTGCTAACAGTGGCCGACGGGGTGAGCAGTTCTTC.

The V and J genes are TRBV20-1 and TRBJ2-7; D uncertain. The germline V and J ends were trimmed by 0 bases and 0 bases, with 9 bases remaining between them. Germline V gives CDR1 DFQATT, CDR2 SNEGSKA (reference sequence). This CDR3 has 14 amino acids. CDR3: CSARDRAVSYEQYF. The CDR3 coding sequence is TGCAGTGCTAGAGATCGGGCAGTCTCCTACGAGCAGTACTTC.

The chain uses TRBV27 and TRBJ1-2; possible D gene TRBD1, 5 bases. Trimming took 6 bases from V and 3 from J, leaving 11 bases between them. The V gene's germline CDR1 is MNHEY and CDR2 SMNVEV (reference sequence). This CDR3 has 13 amino acids. CDR3 sequence reads: CASRPDSYYGYTF. The CDR3 coding sequence is TGTGCCAGCAGGCCCGACAGCTACTATGGCTACACCTTC.

This clonotype was seen only once. The chain recombines TRBV30 with TRBJ2-1, with D tentatively TRBD1 (6 bases). V shed 6 bases and J shed 2 bases, with 17 bases lying between them. Germline CDR1 reads GTSNPN; CDR2 reads SVGIG (reference sequence). There are 15 residues in the CDR3. CDR3 sequence: CACRVGADPYNEQFF. For the CDR3, the DNA is TGTGCCTGCCGGGTGGGGGCTGATCCCTACAATGAGCAGTTCTTC.

V is TRBV12-3 or TRBV12-4 and J is TRBJ2-2; D uncertain. V was clipped by 8 bases and J by 1 base, with 11 bases between them. The CDR3 loop spans 14 amino acids. The CDR3 DNA follows: TGTGCCAGCTGTCCGGTGCAGAACACCGGGGAGCTGTTTTTT. Translated: CASCPVQNTGELFF.

V and J are TRBV28 and TRBJ2-1, with D maybe TRBD1 (6 bases). CDR3 length: 12 amino acids. V was clipped by 5 bases and J by 8 bases, with 10 bases between them. CDR1 and CDR2 from the germline V gene are MDHEN and SYDVKM. CDR3 coding DNA: TGTGCCAGCAGTGAAGAGGGGGATGAGCAGTTCTTC. The encoded protein is CASSEEGDEQFF.

The gene calls are TRBV30 and TRBJ2-7, with a possible D match to TRBD2 (6 bases). Germline CDR1 reads GTSNPN; CDR2 reads SVGIG (reference sequence). The CDR3 loop spans 14 amino acids. With 0 bases removed from V and 8 bases from J, the gap between germline ends came to 17 bases. As DNA, the CDR3 is TGTGCCTGGAGTGTAGAAGGGGCGGGAAAGAAGCAGTACTTC. Its protein product is CAWSVEGAGKKQYF.

The V and J genes are TRBV24-1 and TRBJ1-2; D remains unclear. Deletions cut 4 bases from V and 5 bases from J, with 13 bases between. Germline assignment: CDR1 KGHDR and CDR2 SFDVKD. This CDR3 is 14 amino acids long. The CDR3 region is CATSDPDRSYGYTF. CDR3 nucleotide sequence: TGTGCCACCAGTGACCCCGACCGTTCATATGGCTACACCTTC.

The rearrangement joins TRBV3-1 to TRBJ2-7; D is uncertain. The CDR3 is made up of 13 amino acids. The V gene's germline CDR1 is LGHDT and CDR2 YNNKEL (reference sequence). The V end was cut by 0 bases, the J end by 6 bases, with 9 bases between. The CDR3 region is CASSQDRRTEQYF. The CDR3 DNA is TGTGCCAGCAGCCAAGATAGAAGGACCGAGCAGTACTTC.

This chain connects TRBV24-1 to TRBJ2-1; D is tentatively TRBD1 or TRBD2 (6 bases each). CDR1 is KGHDR and CDR2 is SFDVKD in the germline V gene. This CDR3 comprises 16 residues. The V gene lost 4 bases and the J gene lost 6 bases, with 18 bases spanning the gap. The CDR3 DNA follows: TGTGCCACCAGTGACCGAACGACCTGGGGGGCCAATGAGCAGTTCTTC. It codes for CATSDRTTWGANEQFF.

The chain recombines TRBV30 with TRBJ2-5, with D maybe TRBD2 (7 bases). The V gene's germline CDR1 is GTSNPN and CDR2 SVGIG (reference sequence). V was pared by 0 bases and J by 4 bases, with 15 bases between. This CDR3 region has 15 residues. CDR3 loop: CAWSVRGARRETQYF. CDR3 bases: TGTGCCTGGAGTGTACGGGGGGCCAGAAGAGAGACCCAGTACTTC.